The entry that follows covers one T cell receptor beta chain sequence. The sample is drawn from a study of cytomegalovirus exposure and HLA in healthy donors. Primers: 60 Vbeta forward and 13 Jbeta reverse. Sequenced by immunoSEQ multiplex PCR; TCRdb stores in-frame clones only, minus some. This sample has some 170,000 clones; approximately 70% occur once, and the top ten carry under 2.5%. Sequences were obtained from PBMCs. The receptor was derived from a human donor in good health.

The CDR3: CASSFQDRAQYF. In DNA, the CDR3 is TGTGCCAGCAGCTTCCAGGACAGGGCGCAGTATTTT. The genes are TRBV7-2 and TRBJ2-3; 8 bases are shared with TRBD1. After removal of 3 bases from V and 10 bases from J, the junction contained 3 bases not matched to a gene. The CDR3 totals 12 residues. Germline V lookup: CDR1 SGHTA, CDR2 FQGNSA. Looking up the rest from reference TRBV7-2 and TRBJ2-3 gives the full variable domain: GAGVSQSPSNKVTEKGKDVELRCDPISGHTALYWYRQSLGQGLEFLIYFQGNSAPDKSGLPSDRFSAERTGGSVSTLTIQRTQQEDSAVYLCASSFQDRAQYFGPGTRLTVL.